The rows below give T cell receptor beta chains drawn from one sample of a study of CD8 T cells in ankylosing spondylitis. One entry per CDR3 protein results from TCRdb running MiXCR on the 5' RACE reads. The table records about 400,000 distinct CDR3 sequences, 20% to 25% of them present only once. Sequencing input: blood, either unsorted or a sorted T cell fraction (not recorded which). The receptor source for this set is a male donor with ankylosing spondylitis or in good health (not recorded which). Both conserved end residues are part of each CDR3. Clone size appears in some rows only: once, few, many, or a class for an expanded clone.

V,size,CDR3
TRBV6-2/TRBV6-3,-,CASSYATDTQYF
TRBV7-9,-,CASSLPAAGALDTQYF
TRBV7-9,-,CASSLRALEVSYEQYF
TRBV9,-,CASSEGDRGRREKLFF
TRBV12-3/TRBV12-4,many,CASSLMTGSETQYF
TRBV3-1,few,CASSQGPAYEQYF
TRBV10-2,-,CASSVGRGLGETQYF
TRBV27,-,CASSPLSPQGADEQFF
TRBV12-3/TRBV12-4,-,CASSPGGVSSYTF
TRBV15,-,CATSTADTGWETQYF
TRBV11-2,-,CASSSLYIQYF
TRBV5-6,many,CASSLGGGNSPLHF
TRBV12-3/TRBV12-4,many,CASSFITGVGIQYF
TRBV2,-,CASVEISYEQYF
TRBV28,-,CASSFVDGGYEQYF
TRBV30,few,CAWTLRTEIYEQYF
TRBV6-1,-,CASNRQGADTQYF
TRBV15,few,CATSREPGLGADTQYF
TRBV11-2,-,CASSLAAELFF
TRBV6-2/TRBV6-3,few,CASRETGGTDTQYF
TRBV7-9,few,CASSLVSPSEKLFF
TRBV12-3/TRBV12-4,-,CASSPNSYYEQYF
TRBV5-4,-,CASSGGTGGLDRNIQYF
TRBV6-4,-,CASRRPWRHEQFF
TRBV27,-,CASSVRDRVGEQYF
TRBV28,few,CASSLGPGEYEQYF
TRBV6-2/TRBV6-3,-,CASSYEAGIYEQYF
TRBV6-5,few,CASSYYSGDEQFF
TRBV6-1,-,CASSKTGPNYF
TRBV11-2,-,CASSPWEGRVDEQFF
TRBV29-1,many,CSVGHNEQFF
TRBV20-1,many,CSAGHREYEQYF